This TCR beta chain was identified in a study of graft-versus-host responses after intestinal transplantation. Study-wide background: Every recipient had anti-thymocyte globulin induction and about three years of tacrolimus plus steroids. General study results and limits: Early post-transplant falls in HvG clones accompanied the peak levels of circulating GvH clones. When patients had graft-donor T cell macrochimerism, their allografts held high graft-versus-host to host-versus-graft clonal ratios. Some GvH clones were seen earlier in gut or blood, suggesting intestinal origin.

Using immunoSEQ multiplex PCR, the repertoire was profiled, and TCRdb retains in-frame clones only, with some absent. Here the sample spans approximately 90,000 clones, under 95% being singletons. Of note for this clone: Its antigen remains unidentified.

The source is a human donor who received an intestinal transplant. The source was unstimulated CD8+ T cells sorted from spleen or lymph node cells, collected before intestinal transplant.

CDR3 sequence: CASSLRVRQGTRQETQYF. The CDR3, as DNA: TGTGCCAGCAGCTTAAGAGTCCGACAGGGAACGAGGCAAGAGACCCAGTACTTC. V is TRBV11-2 and J is TRBJ2-5; 7 bases line up with TRBD1. Germline V gene data show CDR1 as SGHAT and CDR2 as FQNNGV. J lost 2 bases, V lost 2 bases, and 14 bases had no gene match. The CDR3 covers 18 residues.